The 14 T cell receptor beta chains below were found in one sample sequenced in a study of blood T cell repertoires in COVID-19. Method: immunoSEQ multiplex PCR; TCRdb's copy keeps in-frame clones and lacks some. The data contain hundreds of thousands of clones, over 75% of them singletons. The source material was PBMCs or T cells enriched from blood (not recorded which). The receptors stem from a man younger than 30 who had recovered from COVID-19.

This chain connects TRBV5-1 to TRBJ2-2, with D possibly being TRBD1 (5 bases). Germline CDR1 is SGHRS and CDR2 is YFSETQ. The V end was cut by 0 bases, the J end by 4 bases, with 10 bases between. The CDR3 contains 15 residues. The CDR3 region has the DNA TGCGCCAGCAGCTTGGCTCAGGGTGGCACCGGGGAGCTGTTTTTT. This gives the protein CASSLAQGGTGELFF.

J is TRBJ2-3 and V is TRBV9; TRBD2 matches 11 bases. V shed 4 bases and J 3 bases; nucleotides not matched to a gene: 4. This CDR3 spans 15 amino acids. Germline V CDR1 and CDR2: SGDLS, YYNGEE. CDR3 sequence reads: CASSLSGGVTDTQYF. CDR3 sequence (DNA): TGTGCCAGCAGCCTTAGCGGGGGGGTAACAGATACGCAGTATTTT.

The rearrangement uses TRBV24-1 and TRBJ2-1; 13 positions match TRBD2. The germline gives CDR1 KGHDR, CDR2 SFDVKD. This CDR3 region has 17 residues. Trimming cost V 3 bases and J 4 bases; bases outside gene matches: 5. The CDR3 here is CATSDVELAGGYNEQFF. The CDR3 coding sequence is TGTGCCACCAGTGATGTGGAACTAGCGGGAGGGTACAATGAGCAGTTCTTC.

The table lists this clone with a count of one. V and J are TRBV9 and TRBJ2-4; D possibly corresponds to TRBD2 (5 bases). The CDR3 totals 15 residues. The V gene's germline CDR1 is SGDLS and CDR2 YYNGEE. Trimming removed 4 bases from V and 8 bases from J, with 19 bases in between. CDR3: CASSPQAVNSHIQYF. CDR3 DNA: TGTGCCAGCAGCCCCCAAGCGGTTAACTCACACATTCAGTACTTC.

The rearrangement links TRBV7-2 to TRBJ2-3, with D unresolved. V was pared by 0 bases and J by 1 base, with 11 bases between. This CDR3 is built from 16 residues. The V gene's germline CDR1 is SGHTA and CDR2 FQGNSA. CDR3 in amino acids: CASSLAIQLRTDTQYF. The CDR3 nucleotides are TGTGCCAGCAGCTTAGCCATACAGCTCCGCACAGATACGCAGTATTTT.

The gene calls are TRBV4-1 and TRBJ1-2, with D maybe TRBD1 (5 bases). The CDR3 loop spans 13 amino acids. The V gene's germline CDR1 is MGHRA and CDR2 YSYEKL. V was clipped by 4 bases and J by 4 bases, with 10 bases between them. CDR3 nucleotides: TGCGCCAGCAGCCCGGCAGGGTTCTATGGCTACACCTTC. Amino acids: CASSPAGFYGYTF.

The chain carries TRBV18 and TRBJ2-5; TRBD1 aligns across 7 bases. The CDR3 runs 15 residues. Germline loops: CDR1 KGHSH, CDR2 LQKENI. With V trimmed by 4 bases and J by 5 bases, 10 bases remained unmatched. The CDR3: CASSRLQGRRETQYF. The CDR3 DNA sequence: TGTGCCAGCTCACGACTACAGGGGCGGCGGGAGACCCAGTACTTC.

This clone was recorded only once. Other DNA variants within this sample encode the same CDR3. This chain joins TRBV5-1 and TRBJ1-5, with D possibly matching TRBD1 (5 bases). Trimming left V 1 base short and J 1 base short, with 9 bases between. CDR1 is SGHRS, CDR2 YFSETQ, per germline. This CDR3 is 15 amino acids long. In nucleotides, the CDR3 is TGCGCCAGCAGCTTGTGGGGGGGAAGCAATCAGCCCCAGCATTTT. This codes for CASSLWGGSNQPQHF.

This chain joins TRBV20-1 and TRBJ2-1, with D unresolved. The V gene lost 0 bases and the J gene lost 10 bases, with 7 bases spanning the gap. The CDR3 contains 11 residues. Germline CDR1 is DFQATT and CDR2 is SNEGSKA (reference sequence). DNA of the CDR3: TGCAGTGCTAGAGAATCGGTAGAGCAGTTCTTC. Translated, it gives CSARESVEQFF.

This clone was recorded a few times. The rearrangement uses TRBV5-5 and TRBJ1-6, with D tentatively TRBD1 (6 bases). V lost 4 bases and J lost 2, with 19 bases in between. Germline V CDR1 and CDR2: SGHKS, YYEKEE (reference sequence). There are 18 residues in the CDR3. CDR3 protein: CASSARPTGRAYNSPLHF. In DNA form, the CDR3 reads TGTGCCAGCAGCGCGCGACCGACAGGAAGAGCCTATAATTCACCCCTCCACTTT.

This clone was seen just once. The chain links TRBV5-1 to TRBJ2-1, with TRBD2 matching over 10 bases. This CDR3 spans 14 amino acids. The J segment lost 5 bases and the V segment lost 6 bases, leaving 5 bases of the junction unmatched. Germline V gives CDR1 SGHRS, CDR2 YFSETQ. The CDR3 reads CASTYSGRDNEQFF. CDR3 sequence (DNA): TGCGCCAGCACCTACAGCGGGAGGGACAATGAGCAGTTCTTC.

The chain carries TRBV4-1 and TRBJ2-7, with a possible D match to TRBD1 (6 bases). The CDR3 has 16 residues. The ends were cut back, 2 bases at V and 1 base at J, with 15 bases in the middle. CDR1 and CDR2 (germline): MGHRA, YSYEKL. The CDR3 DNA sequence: TGCGCCAGCAGCCAACAACCAGGGGAATTTTCCTACGAGCAGTACTTC. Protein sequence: CASSQQPGEFSYEQYF.

The CDR3 spells CASSLEQGGEKLFF. The CDR3, as DNA: TGTGCCAGCAGCTTGGAACAGGGTGGGGAAAAACTGTTTTTT. The rearrangement uses TRBV5-6 and TRBJ1-4, with D perhaps matching TRBD1 (6 bases). CDR3 size: 14 residues. Germline-derived CDR1 and CDR2 are SGHDT and YYEEEE. Trimming cost V 0 bases and J 8 bases, with 11 bases left between them.

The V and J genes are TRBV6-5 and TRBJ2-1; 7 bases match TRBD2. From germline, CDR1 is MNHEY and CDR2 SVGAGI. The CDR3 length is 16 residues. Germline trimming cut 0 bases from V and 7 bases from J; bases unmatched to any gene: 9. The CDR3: CASSYSGGPSWNEQFF. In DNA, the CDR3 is TGTGCCAGCAGTTACTCGGGAGGGCCCTCGTGGAATGAGCAGTTCTTC.